Presented here are 30 T cell receptor beta chains from one specimen sequenced in a study of T cell clonotyping in hematopoietic cell transplantation. Profiling relied on immunoSEQ multiplex PCR, and the TCRdb table lists in-frame clones only, not all of them. The sample has about 28,000 clones; roughly 84% are singletons. The time point was: recipient sample about 28 days before transplant, after cytoreduction. Sequencing was performed on peripheral blood mononuclear cells, taken before stem cell transplant. These receptors came from a man aged 40-49 years with acute myeloid leukemia. Some clones in this sample may be carry-over from other donors' samples.

The chain combines TRBV28 with TRBJ1-1, with D possibly matching TRBD1 (5 bases). V was shortened by 5 bases and J by 3 bases, with 13 bases between the two germline ends. The CDR3 totals 14 residues. The germline gives CDR1 MDHEN, CDR2 SYDVKM. The CDR3 sequence is CASSLVGGDTEAFF. The DNA of the CDR3 is TGTGCCAGCAGTCTAGTGGGGGGGGACACTGAAGCTTTCTTT.

The chain links TRBV7-9 to TRBJ2-3; TRBD1 matches at 8 bases. V gave up 5 bases and J gave up 4 bases; unmatched junction bases: 8. The CDR3 contains 15 residues. CDR1 is SEHNR, CDR2 FQNEAQ, per germline (reference sequence). CDR3 DNA: TGTGCCAGCAGCATTACATCAGGGGGCCCAGATACGCAGTATTTT. As protein: CASSITSGGPDTQYF.

The rearrangement links TRBV11-2 to TRBJ2-7; D could derive from TRBD1 or TRBD2 (6 bases each). V was pared by 5 bases and J by 4 bases, with 15 bases between. The CDR3 covers 14 residues. CDR1 SGHAT and CDR2 FQNNGV come from the germline V gene. The CDR3 nucleotides read TGTGCCAGCAGCCCGCGGGACATTTCATACGAGCAGTACTTC. Translation: CASSPRDISYEQYF.

The chain has TRBV6-5 and TRBJ2-1; D perhaps matches TRBD2 (6 bases). This CDR3 contains 11 residues. Germline lookup yields CDR1 MNHEY and CDR2 SVGAGI. With 3 bases removed from V and 13 bases from J, the gap between germline ends came to 10 bases. DNA of the CDR3: TGTGCCAGCAGTTATGGGGGGAACCAGTTCTTC. Translating gives CASSYGGNQFF.

This chain uses TRBV29-1 with TRBJ2-5; TRBD1 agrees at 8 bases. V was pared by 5 bases and J by 3 bases, with 8 bases of the junction left unmatched. Germline-derived CDR1 and CDR2 are SQVTM and ANQGSEA. CDR3 length: 14 amino acids. The CDR3 coding sequence is TGCAGCGTTAGCCCGACGGGACAGGAAGAGACCCAGTACTTC. Translation: CSVSPTGQEETQYF.

The chain joins TRBV6-5 to TRBJ2-1, with TRBD2 identical over 12 bases. The CDR3 is 15 residues long. The V gene's germline CDR1 is MNHEY and CDR2 SVGAGI. Trimming at V came to 5 bases and at J to 5 bases, leaving 4 bases not matched to a gene. The chain's CDR3 is CASSLTSGGNNEQFF. The CDR3 coding sequence is TGTGCCAGCAGTCTGACTAGCGGGGGAAACAATGAGCAGTTCTTC.

The rearrangement uses TRBV6-1 and TRBJ2-3; D may be TRBD2 (6 bases). From germline, CDR1 is MNHNS and CDR2 SASEGT. V was clipped by 7 bases and J by 3 bases, with 17 bases between them. The CDR3 totals 15 residues. CDR3 sequence: CASIARFGGTDTQYF. CDR3 DNA: TGTGCCAGCATAGCAAGATTTGGGGGGACAGATACGCAGTATTTT.

The rearrangement links TRBV7-3 to TRBJ2-7; the D is unclear. Trimming stripped 6 bases from V and 1 base from J, with 13 bases between. The CDR3 runs 14 residues. Germline CDR1 reads SGHTA; CDR2 reads FQGTGA. CDR3 sequence: CASSPTPGSYEQYF. As DNA, the CDR3 is TGTGCCAGCAGTCCAACTCCGGGTTCCTACGAGCAGTACTTC.

The rearrangement uses TRBV4-2 and TRBJ1-5; tentatively, D is TRBD1 (5 bases). Germline V gene data show CDR1 as LGHNA and CDR2 as YNFKEQ. The CDR3 length is 15 residues. Trimming removed 0 bases at V and 7 bases at J, with 13 bases between. The CDR3 bases are TGTGCCAGCAGCCAAGAAGGGGCAGGGTCCCAGCCCCAGCATTTT. This sequence encodes CASSQEGAGSQPQHF.

The chain has TRBV7-9 and TRBJ1-1; D is unresolved. Trimming cost V 6 bases and J 0 bases, with 17 bases left between them. There are 16 residues in the CDR3. Per germline, CDR1 SEHNR and CDR2 FQNEAQ (reference sequence). The CDR3 region has the DNA TGTGCCAGCAGTCTTGCGGGTCACATCATGAACACTGAAGCTTTCTTT. Protein product: CASSLAGHIMNTEAFF.

The J gene is TRBJ1-1, the V gene TRBV7-9, with D maybe TRBD1 (5 bases). The CDR3 contains 13 residues. Trimming removed 1 base from V and 5 bases from J, with 8 bases in between. The germline CDR1 and CDR2 sequences are SEHNR and FQNEAQ (reference sequence). As DNA, the CDR3 is TGTGCCAGCAGCTTAGACAGGATGACTGAAGCTTTCTTT. It codes for CASSLDRMTEAFF.

This chain links TRBV11-2 with TRBJ1-2; TRBD1 aligns across 9 bases. V shed 5 bases and J 3 bases; nucleotides not matched to a gene: 4. The CDR3 extends over 14 amino acids. Germline values: CDR1 SGHAT, CDR2 FQNNGV. CDR3 residues: CASSPGQGHYGYTF. The CDR3 nucleotides read TGTGCCAGCAGCCCGGGACAGGGCCACTATGGCTACACCTTC.

The chain uses TRBV2 and TRBJ1-1; D might be TRBD1 (6 bases). The CDR3 runs to 16 residues. V was pared by 6 bases and J by 8 bases, with 25 bases between. The germline V gene encodes CDR1 SNHLY and CDR2 FYNNEI. The CDR3 region is CASRRVRGGRGGEAFF. CDR3 nucleotides: TGTGCCAGCAGGCGGGTCCGCGGGGGGCGCGGAGGAGAAGCTTTCTTT.

The V and J genes are TRBV9 and TRBJ2-7, with 8 bases that match TRBD2. CDR1 is SGDLS and CDR2 is YYNGEE in the germline V gene. The V and J ends lost 2 bases and 5 bases, in that order; junction bases with no gene match: 12. This CDR3 region has 16 residues. CDR3 in amino acids: CASSVSAGVRGHEQYF. In DNA, the CDR3 is TGTGCCAGCAGCGTCTCAGCGGGAGTTCGTGGTCACGAGCAGTACTTC.

The genes are TRBV6-5 and TRBJ1-2; a possible D gene is TRBD1 (5 bases). V gave up 6 bases and J gave up 4 bases, with 18 bases separating them. The CDR3 runs to 15 residues. The V gene's germline CDR1 is MNHEY and CDR2 SVGAGI. CDR3 region: CASRGTGTGFYGYTF. The CDR3 region has the DNA TGTGCCAGCAGGGGCACCGGGACCGGGTTCTATGGCTACACCTTC.

This sequence joins TRBV19 and TRBJ2-6; 7 bases are shared with TRBD1. The J segment lost 0 bases and the V segment lost 2 bases, leaving 10 bases of the junction unmatched. Germline CDR1 LNHDA, CDR2 SQIVND (reference sequence). The CDR3 loop spans 19 amino acids. The CDR3 coding sequence is TGTGCCAGTAGTATACATGTAGGGCCAGGGGGCTCTGGGGCCAACGTCCTGACTTTC. Encoded protein: CASSIHVGPGGSGANVLTF.

The V and J genes are TRBV5-6 and TRBJ1-3; a possible D gene is TRBD1 (6 bases). V lost 0 bases and J lost 2, with 9 bases in between. The CDR3 is made up of 15 amino acids. CDR1 is SGHDT and CDR2 is YYEEEE in the germline V gene. CDR3 coding DNA: TGTGCCAGCAGCTTGGGACAGGTTGCTGGAAACACCATATATTTT. This sequence encodes CASSLGQVAGNTIYF.

This clone was detected once. The J gene is TRBJ2-5, the V gene TRBV11-2, with TRBD2 matching over 9 bases. The CDR3 contains 15 residues. Unmatched junction bases numbered 6, after V lost 5 bases and J lost 2 bases. CDR1 is SGHAT, CDR2 FQNNGV, per germline. CDR3 in amino acids: CASSPTSGAQETQYF. DNA for the CDR3: TGTGCCAGCAGCCCGACTAGCGGAGCTCAAGAGACCCAGTACTTC.

This clone was seen a single time. The chain employs TRBV15 and TRBJ2-1, with TRBD2 identical over 8 bases. The V segment lost 0 bases and the J segment 8 bases; nucleotides outside the gene matches: 6. The length of the CDR3 is 15 residues. Germline CDR1 is LNHNV and CDR2 is YYDKDF (reference sequence). In nucleotides, the CDR3 is TGTGCCACCAGCAGAGAAGCGGGAGCACGCGATGAGCAGTTCTTC. Translating gives CATSREAGARDEQFF. The complete variable domain, with remaining parts taken from reference TRBV15 and TRBJ2-1, reads DAMVIQNPRYQVTQFGKPVTLSCSQTLNHNVMYWYQQKSSQAPKLLFHYYDKDFNNEADTPDNFQSRRPNTSFCFLDIRSPGLGDTAMYLCATSREAGARDEQFFGPGTRLTVL.

This chain links TRBV7-8 with TRBJ1-1, with 9 positions matching TRBD1. This CDR3 spans 13 amino acids. Trimming took 1 base from V and 7 from J; bases not matched to a gene: 1. The germline V gene encodes CDR1 SGHVS and CDR2 FQNEAQ. The CDR3 sequence is CASSLGQGVEAFF. The DNA of the CDR3 is TGTGCCAGCAGCTTAGGACAGGGGGTTGAAGCTTTCTTT.

This clone was counted once. The gene calls are TRBV10-1 and TRBJ1-4; 7 positions match TRBD1. V shed 4 bases, J shed 7 bases, and the junction held 12 bases outside the gene matches. The CDR3 consists of 16 residues. The germline V gene encodes CDR1 WNHNN and CDR2 SYGVQD (reference sequence). Here the CDR3 reads CASSAGQPMIGEKLFF. The CDR3 DNA is TGCGCCAGCAGTGCGGGACAGCCAATGATCGGTGAAAAACTGTTTTTT.

V is TRBV6-1 and J is TRBJ1-3; 9 nucleotides line up with TRBD1. The germline V gene encodes CDR1 MNHNS and CDR2 SASEGT. The CDR3 is 13 amino acids. V lost 11 bases to trimming and J lost 4 bases; unmatched junction nucleotides: 6. The CDR3: CAAGTGFGNTIYF. The DNA of the CDR3 is TGTGCCGCCGGGACAGGGTTCGGAAACACCATATATTTT.

J is TRBJ2-3 and V is TRBV11-2; D perhaps matches TRBD2 (5 bases). The V end lost 5 bases, the J end lost 5 bases, and 20 bases lay between the germline ends. Germline V lookup: CDR1 SGHAT, CDR2 FQNNGV. This CDR3 contains 16 residues. The CDR3 is CASSPSFGIGLDTQYF. The CDR3 DNA sequence: TGTGCCAGCAGCCCGAGTTTCGGGATAGGATTAGATACGCAGTATTTT.

The chain is built from TRBV19 and TRBJ1-2, with D maybe TRBD1 (5 bases). V was clipped by 2 bases and J by 0 bases, with 10 bases between them. From germline, CDR1 is LNHDA and CDR2 SQIVND (reference sequence). The CDR3 runs 15 residues. The CDR3 DNA reads as TGTGCCAGTAGTATAACAGGAGCTGCTAACTATGGCTACACCTTC. Protein: CASSITGAANYGYTF.

The chain is built from TRBV19 and TRBJ2-7; D is possibly TRBD1 or TRBD2 (6 bases each). Germline lookup yields CDR1 LNHDA and CDR2 SQIVND (reference sequence). The V gene lost 4 bases and the J gene lost 3 bases, with 31 bases spanning the gap. The CDR3 is 20 amino acids. CDR3 loop: CASSSFRGLPIKMNHYEQYF. In DNA form, the CDR3 reads TGTGCCAGTAGTAGTTTCAGGGGACTTCCTATTAAGATGAACCACTACGAGCAGTACTTC. The entire variable domain, with the rest obtained from reference TRBV19 and TRBJ2-7, is as follows: DGGITQSPKYLFRKEGQNVTLSCEQNLNHDAMYWYRQDPGQGLRLIYYSQIVNDFQKGDIAEGYSVSREKKESFPLTVTSAQKNPTAFYLCASSSFRGLPIKMNHYEQYFGPGTRLTVT.

This clone was recorded only once. The rearrangement uses TRBV7-9 and TRBJ2-7; the match to TRBD2 covers 11 bases. This CDR3 region has 14 residues. Germline trimming cut 6 bases from V and 3 bases from J; bases unmatched to any gene: 4. Per germline, CDR1 SEHNR and CDR2 FQNEAQ (reference sequence). CDR3 coding DNA: TGTGCCAGCAGTGACACTAGCGGGGGCTACGAGCAGTACTTC. Amino acid sequence: CASSDTSGGYEQYF.

This chain uses TRBV28 with TRBJ1-4; a weak D match, TRBD1 (6 bases). In germline, CDR1 is MDHEN, CDR2 SYDVKM. There are 19 residues in the CDR3. V was pared by 6 bases and J by 0 bases, with 23 bases between. The CDR3 DNA follows: TGTGCCAGCAGGATAGGGGGGACGGGACCTTCTGCAACTAATGAAAAACTGTTTTTT. This translates into CASRIGGTGPSATNEKLFF. The full variable domain, rest sourced from reference TRBV28 and TRBJ1-4, is DVKVTQSSRYLVKRTGEKVFLECVQDMDHENMFWYRQDPGLGLRLIYFSYDVKMKEKGDIPEGYSVSREKKERFSLILESASTNQTSMYLCASRIGGTGPSATNEKLFFGSGTQLSVL.

The chain uses TRBV7-2 and TRBJ1-1, with 8 bases fitting TRBD1. V gave up 4 bases and J gave up 6 bases; unmatched junction bases: 7. The CDR3 consists of 14 residues. The germline CDR1 and CDR2 sequences are SGHTA and FQGNSA. The CDR3 DNA reads TGTGCCAGCAGCTCCTACAGGGGGACCGCTGAAGCTTTCTTT. It specifies CASSSYRGTAEAFF.

This chain links TRBV4-2 with TRBJ2-1; TRBD2 matches at 11 bases. CDR1 is LGHNA and CDR2 is YNFKEQ in the germline V gene. V gave up 0 bases and J gave up 6 bases; unmatched junction bases: 4. The CDR3 loop spans 16 amino acids. The CDR3 loop reads CASSQDGGLAGNEQFF. The DNA for the CDR3 is TGTGCCAGCAGCCAAGACGGAGGACTAGCGGGCAATGAGCAGTTCTTC.

This clone was observed a handful of times. This chain links TRBV28 with TRBJ1-5; D not resolved. CDR3 length: 14 amino acids. Trimming cost V 6 bases and J 7 bases, with 16 bases left between them. Germline lookup yields CDR1 MDHEN and CDR2 SYDVKM. CDR3 sequence: CASSLRVEGQPQHF. CDR3 nucleotides: TGTGCCAGCAGCCTGCGGGTTGAAGGCCAGCCCCAGCATTTT. Full variable domain (rest looked up from reference TRBV28 and TRBJ1-5): DVKVTQSSRYLVKRTGEKVFLECVQDMDHENMFWYRQDPGLGLRLIYFSYDVKMKEKGDIPEGYSVSREKKERFSLILESASTNQTSMYLCASSLRVEGQPQHFGDGTRLSIL.